These 26 T cell receptor beta chains were all obtained from the same sample, sequenced in a study of OX40 agonist ivuxolimab in advanced cancers. Clones were read by immunoSEQ multiplex PCR, and TCRdb kept only the in-frame ones, dropping some. The data show roughly 75,000 clones, 80% to 90% seen once. The sequencing here drew on CD4+ or CD8+ T cells sorted from blood, taken in a trial of the OX40 agonist ivuxolimab. The receptors stem from an adult with an advanced solid tumor such as melanoma, head and neck, liver or kidney cancer.

This clone qualifies as medium-sized. This chain joins TRBV6-4 and TRBJ2-3; perhaps TRBD1 as D (6 bases). CDR1 and CDR2 from the germline V gene are MRHNA and SNTAGT. V was cut by 0 bases and J by 3 bases, with 10 bases left in between. This CDR3 is built from 15 residues. The CDR3 DNA reads TGTGCCAGCAGTGACTCGACAGGTGCTACAGATACGCAGTATTTT. Translated, it gives CASSDSTGATDTQYF.

The chain recombines TRBV4-1 with TRBJ1-4; maybe TRBD1 (5 bases). In germline, CDR1 is MGHRA, CDR2 YSYEKL. V lost 2 bases to trimming and J lost 4 bases, with 11 bases between them. CDR3 length: 15 residues. CDR3 amino acids: CASSQRQLINEKLFF. The CDR3 nucleotides are TGCGCCAGCAGCCAAAGACAGTTGATTAATGAAAAACTGTTTTTT.

The chain couples TRBV9 to TRBJ1-1, with 7 nucleotides matching TRBD1. Germline CDR1 and CDR2: SGDLS and YYNGEE. This CDR3 spans 14 amino acids. V lost 5 bases, J lost 4 bases, and 8 bases stayed unmatched. DNA for the CDR3: TGTGCCAGCAGGGGGTCAGGGGGTTCCACTGAAGCTTTCTTT. The encoded protein is CASRGSGGSTEAFF.

The J gene is TRBJ2-2, the V gene TRBV28; 9 nucleotides match TRBD1. V lost 8 bases to trimming and J lost 2 bases; unmatched junction nucleotides: 24. Germline V gene data show CDR1 as MDHEN and CDR2 as SYDVKM. The CDR3 runs 21 residues. The CDR3 DNA is TGTGCCAGCCCTGAGGACAGGGGACTTACGCGGGAGAGATCTAACACCGGGGAGCTGTTTTTT. It specifies CASPEDRGLTRERSNTGELFF.

This sequence joins TRBV5-6 and TRBJ2-5; D gene unclear. The V gene lost 4 bases and the J gene lost 1 base, with 5 bases spanning the gap. Germline CDR1 and CDR2: SGHDT and YYEEEE. The CDR3 runs 12 residues. Here the CDR3 DNA reads TGTGCCAGCAGCGCCACCCAAGAGACCCAGTACTTC. Translation gives CASSATQETQYF. Supplemented by reference TRBV5-6 and TRBJ2-5, the full variable domain reads DAGVTQSPTHLIKTRGQQVTLRCSPKSGHDTVSWYQQALGQGPQFIFQYYEEEERQRGNFPDRFSGHQFPNYSSELNVNALLLGDSALYLCASSATQETQYFGPGTRLLVL.

The chain joins TRBV11-2 to TRBJ1-1, with a possible D match to TRBD1 (6 bases). V dropped 5 bases and J dropped 5 bases, with 18 bases sitting between them. The CDR3 covers 15 residues. Germline CDR1 reads SGHAT; CDR2 reads FQNNGV. DNA for the CDR3: TGTGCCAGCAGCCCACGTACAGGGTATGGGACTGAAGCTTTCTTT. The encoded protein is CASSPRTGYGTEAFF.

This chain joins TRBV19 and TRBJ1-1, with D possibly being TRBD1 (5 bases). Germline CDR1 reads LNHDA; CDR2 reads SQIVND (reference sequence). The CDR3 runs 14 residues. V gave up 3 bases and J gave up 5 bases, with 13 bases separating them. The CDR3 DNA reads as TGTGCCAGTAGTATGGGGACTGTAAGAACTGAAGCTTTCTTT. Translation gives CASSMGTVRTEAFF.

By share, this clone ranks as medium-sized. The CDR3 sequence is CASSLGVSANYGYTF. The CDR3 DNA sequence: TGCGCCAGCAGCCTAGGAGTCAGCGCTAACTATGGCTACACCTTC. This chain uses TRBV4-1 with TRBJ1-2; D unresolved. CDR3 length equals 15 residues. V was trimmed by 4 bases and J by 0 bases, leaving 12 bases between them. In germline, CDR1 is MGHRA, CDR2 YSYEKL.

The chain employs TRBV27 and TRBJ1-2; D might be TRBD1 (5 bases). Germline assignment: CDR1 MNHEY and CDR2 SMNVEV (reference sequence). Trimming shortened V by 3 bases and J by 1 base, and 12 bases separated the two germline ends. CDR3 length: 15 residues. The CDR3 nucleotides read TGTGCCAGCAGTTTTGGGGGAGGCTATAACTATGGCTACACCTTC. Protein sequence: CASSFGGGYNYGYTF.

J is TRBJ2-7 and V is TRBV2; TRBD2 matches at 8 bases. The V gene end was trimmed by 7 bases and the J gene end by 2 bases; junction bases not matched to a gene: 4. Germline V gene data show CDR1 as SNHLY and CDR2 as FYNNEI. The CDR3 has 13 residues. Here the CDR3 reads CASKWRGAYEQYF. In nucleotides, the CDR3 is TGTGCCAGCAAGTGGCGGGGGGCCTACGAGCAGTACTTC.

The rearrangement joins TRBV27 to TRBJ2-5; no clear D. Germline CDR1 is MNHEY and CDR2 is SMNVEV (reference sequence). With 0 bases removed from V and 5 bases from J, the gap between germline ends came to 10 bases. The CDR3 spans 14 residues. CDR3 loop: CASSLSGGGETQYF. Written as DNA, the CDR3 is TGTGCCAGCAGTTTATCGGGCGGTGGTGAGACCCAGTACTTC.

The CDR3 DNA follows: TGTGCCAGCAGCTTGTTATATGGATACAATGAGCAGTTCTTC. Protein sequence: CASSLLYGYNEQFF. V is TRBV5-6 and J is TRBJ2-1, with no clear D. Between the trimmed V and J ends, which lost 1 base and 4 bases, there was a span of 9 bases. The CDR3 covers 14 residues. Per the germline V gene, CDR1 is SGHDT and CDR2 is YYEEEE. Drawing the rest from reference TRBV5-6 and TRBJ2-1, the complete variable domain is DAGVTQSPTHLIKTRGQQVTLRCSPKSGHDTVSWYQQALGQGPQFIFQYYEEEERQRGNFPDRFSGHQFPNYSSELNVNALLLGDSALYLCASSLLYGYNEQFFGPGTRLTVL.

The chain combines TRBV27 with TRBJ1-1, with unresolved D. From germline, CDR1 is MNHEY and CDR2 SMNVEV (reference sequence). This CDR3 region has 12 residues. The germline V and J ends were trimmed by 3 bases and 4 bases, with 6 bases remaining between them. The CDR3 is CASSFLGTEAFF. In nucleotides, the CDR3 is TGTGCCAGCAGTTTCCTCGGCACTGAAGCTTTCTTT.

The chain employs TRBV28 and TRBJ1-1, with D possibly matching TRBD1 (5 bases). Germline CDR1 MDHEN, CDR2 SYDVKM. CDR3 length: 13 amino acids. Trimming took 2 bases from V and 6 from J, leaving 10 bases between them. The CDR3 DNA reads TGTGCCAGCAGTTTACGGACAAGAGCTGAAGCTTTCTTT. Translating gives CASSLRTRAEAFF.

The chain links TRBV11-2 to TRBJ1-2, with D perhaps matching TRBD1 (6 bases). V lost 5 bases and J lost 7, with 14 bases in between. The germline V gene has CDR1 SGHAT and CDR2 FQNNGV. The CDR3 is made up of 13 amino acids. In DNA form, the CDR3 reads TGTGCCAGCAGCCCAGCTGGGGGCCCTGGCTACACCTTC. Translating it yields CASSPAGGPGYTF.

The chain employs TRBV6-1 and TRBJ1-1, with 9 bases matching TRBD1. V dropped 6 bases and J dropped 8; count of bases not matched to a gene: 10. Germline CDR1 is MNHNS and CDR2 is SASEGT. The CDR3 sequence is 14 residues long. The DNA of the CDR3 is TGTGCCAGCAGACTAGGACAGGGGTTGGAGGAAGCTTTCTTT. Translated: CASRLGQGLEEAFF.

The rearrangement joins TRBV19 to TRBJ1-1, with D possibly matching TRBD1 (5 bases). The ends were cut back, 4 bases at V and 2 bases at J, with 17 bases in the middle. The CDR3 consists of 16 residues. The germline V gene has CDR1 LNHDA and CDR2 SQIVND (reference sequence). In DNA form, the CDR3 reads TGTGCCAGTAGTAAAGGGGCGCCTAGTGGTAACACTGAAGCTTTCTTT. This codes for CASSKGAPSGNTEAFF.

The chain employs TRBV19 and TRBJ2-2; D is ambiguous. V lost 3 bases to trimming and J lost 4 bases, with 12 bases between them. The CDR3 length is 15 residues. Germline CDR1 and CDR2: LNHDA and SQIVND (reference sequence). As DNA, the CDR3 is TGTGCCAGTAGTATTGGGAACACGCGCACCGGGGAGCTGTTTTTT. It encodes CASSIGNTRTGELFF.

This chain uses TRBV30 with TRBJ2-7; D may be TRBD1 (6 bases). From germline, CDR1 is GTSNPN and CDR2 SVGIG (reference sequence). The CDR3 is made up of 16 amino acids. V was pared by 1 base and J by 2 bases, with 18 bases between. Here the CDR3 reads CAWSAISQGHTYEQYF. For the CDR3, the DNA is TGTGCCTGGAGTGCAATATCACAGGGACACACCTACGAGCAGTACTTC.

The chain couples TRBV6-5 to TRBJ1-5; possibly TRBD1 for D (5 bases). V dropped 7 bases and J dropped 5 bases, with 15 bases sitting between them. CDR1 is MNHEY, CDR2 SVGAGI, per germline. The CDR3 is 14 amino acids. CDR3 residues: CASNPRGGYQPQHF. For the CDR3, the DNA is TGTGCCAGCAACCCCCGGGGCGGGTATCAGCCCCAGCATTTT.

The gene calls are TRBV6-5 and TRBJ2-7, with 8 bases matching TRBD1. This CDR3 has 14 residues. The J segment lost 3 bases and the V segment lost 5 bases, leaving 6 bases of the junction unmatched. Germline CDR1 reads MNHEY; CDR2 reads SVGAGI. CDR3 protein: CASSPGTGDYEQYF. CDR3 sequence (DNA): TGTGCCAGCAGTCCCGGGACAGGAGACTACGAGCAGTACTTC.

This clone appeared a single time. The chain is built from TRBV6-1 and TRBJ2-7, with D unclear. V was cut by 5 bases and J by 2 bases, with 10 bases left in between. Germline assignment: CDR1 MNHNS and CDR2 SASEGT. This CDR3 has 13 residues. The CDR3, as DNA: TGTGCCAGCAGTCCCTCCTCTCCCTACGAGCAGTACTTC. Translated: CASSPSSPYEQYF.

This clone was seen a single time. The gene calls are TRBV4-1 and TRBJ2-1, with 10 bases fitting TRBD1. After removal of 4 bases from V and 7 bases from J, the junction contained 4 bases not matched to a gene. The CDR3 runs to 14 residues. Germline V lookup: CDR1 MGHRA, CDR2 YSYEKL. CDR3 bases: TGCGCCAGCAGCCTGGGGACAGGGGAAAATGAGCAGTTCTTC. This gives the protein CASSLGTGENEQFF.

The genes are TRBV5-6 and TRBJ2-7; the match to TRBD1 covers 9 bases. Germline V gives CDR1 SGHDT, CDR2 YYEEEE. The V segment lost 4 bases and the J segment 6 bases; nucleotides outside the gene matches: 5. The CDR3 extends over 13 amino acids. The CDR3 DNA reads as TGTGCCAGCAGCATAGGGACAGGGCGCGAGCAGTACTTC. This codes for CASSIGTGREQYF. Full variable domain (missing parts from reference TRBV5-6 and TRBJ2-7): DAGVTQSPTHLIKTRGQQVTLRCSPKSGHDTVSWYQQALGQGPQFIFQYYEEEERQRGNFPDRFSGHQFPNYSSELNVNALLLGDSALYLCASSIGTGREQYFGPGTRLTVT.

CDR3 sequence reads: CASSISRTEYNEQFF. The CDR3 DNA follows: TGTGCCAGTAGTATTTCCAGGACGGAATACAATGAGCAGTTCTTC. The J gene is TRBJ2-1, the V gene TRBV19; D is uncertain. The CDR3 is made up of 15 amino acids. CDR1 LNHDA and CDR2 SQIVND come from the germline V gene (reference sequence). V was pared by 3 bases and J by 4 bases, with 13 bases between.

The rearrangement links TRBV29-1 to TRBJ1-4, with D uncertain. V shed 7 bases and J shed 4 bases, with 10 bases lying between them. CDR1 SQVTM and CDR2 ANQGSEA come from the germline V gene. This CDR3 spans 12 amino acids. The CDR3 nucleotides read TGCAGCGCCCAACAGCGTAATGAAAAACTGTTTTTT. Translation gives CSAQQRNEKLFF.